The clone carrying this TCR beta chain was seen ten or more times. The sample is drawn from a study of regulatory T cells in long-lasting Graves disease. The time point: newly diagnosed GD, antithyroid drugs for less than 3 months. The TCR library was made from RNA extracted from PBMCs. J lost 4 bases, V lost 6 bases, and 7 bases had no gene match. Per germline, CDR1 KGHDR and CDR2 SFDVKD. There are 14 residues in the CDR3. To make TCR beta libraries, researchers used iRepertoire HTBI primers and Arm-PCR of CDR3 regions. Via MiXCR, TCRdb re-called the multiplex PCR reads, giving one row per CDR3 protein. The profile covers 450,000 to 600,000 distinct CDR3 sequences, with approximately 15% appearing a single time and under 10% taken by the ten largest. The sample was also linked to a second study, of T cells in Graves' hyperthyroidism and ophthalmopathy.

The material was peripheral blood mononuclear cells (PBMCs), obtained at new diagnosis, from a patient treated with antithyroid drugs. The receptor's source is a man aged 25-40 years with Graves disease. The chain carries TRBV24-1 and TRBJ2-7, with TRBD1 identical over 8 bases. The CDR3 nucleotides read TGTGCCACCAGTACCTCCGGGACAGGATACGAGCAGTACTTC. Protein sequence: CATSTSGTGYEQYF.